The 21 T cell receptor beta chains given below trace back to one sample, sequenced in a study of response to subunit inactivated influenza vaccine. TCRdb reprocessed the RT-PCR reads via MiXCR and lists one record per CDR3 protein. The sample includes about half a million distinct CDR3 sequences, 25% of them seen just once. The specimen was CD4+ T cells sorted from PBMCs, collected about 5 days after vaccination. These receptors came from a man in his fifties or sixties who received an inactivated influenza vaccine.

This clonotype was observed a few times. The gene calls are TRBV28 and TRBJ2-7; D may be TRBD2 (5 bases). This CDR3 is 16 amino acids long. CDR1 MDHEN and CDR2 SYDVKM come from the germline V gene. V was clipped by 5 bases and J by 4 bases, with 21 bases between them. The chain's CDR3 is CASSPHRSGFHYEQYF. CDR3 sequence (DNA): TGTGCCAGCAGTCCACATCGAAGCGGATTCCATTACGAGCAGTACTTC.

This clonotype showed up just a few times. This chain uses TRBV20-1 with TRBJ2-3; 11 bases agree with TRBD2. Germline V gene data show CDR1 as DFQATT and CDR2 as SNEGSKA (reference sequence). Germline trimming cut 6 bases from V and 1 base from J; bases unmatched to any gene: 9. The CDR3 has 16 amino acids. The CDR3 protein is CSARDSGRGRTDTQYF. The CDR3 region has the DNA TGCAGTGCCCGAGATAGCGGGAGGGGACGCACAGATACGCAGTATTTT.

The chain employs TRBV7-9 and TRBJ1-6; TRBD1 matches 7 bases. The V gene end was trimmed by 8 bases and the J gene end by 7 bases; junction bases not matched to a gene: 8. Germline V gives CDR1 SEHNR, CDR2 FQNEAQ (reference sequence). CDR3 length: 14 amino acids. The CDR3 DNA follows: TGTGCCAGCCTTTCTTCGACAGGGAATTCACCCCTCCACTTT. Amino acid sequence: CASLSSTGNSPLHF.

This clonotype turned up a few times. V and J are TRBV5-1 and TRBJ2-7; D remains ambiguous. V gave up 6 bases and J gave up 4 bases, with 17 bases separating them. CDR1 is SGHRS and CDR2 is YFSETQ in the germline V gene. This CDR3 spans 14 amino acids. CDR3 region: CASMLTSRNYEQYF. Written as DNA, the CDR3 is TGCGCCAGCATGCTGACAAGCCGAAATTACGAGCAGTACTTC.

The table lists this clonotype with a few counts. The V and J genes are TRBV7-2 and TRBJ2-2; D may be TRBD2 (6 bases). Per the germline V gene, CDR1 is SGHTA and CDR2 is FQGNSA. The CDR3 has 17 residues. Trimming shortened V by 0 bases and J by 5 bases, and 16 bases separated the two germline ends. The CDR3 loop reads CASSLAGIQGRTGELFF. The CDR3 DNA is TGTGCCAGCAGCTTAGCAGGGATTCAAGGGAGGACCGGGGAGCTGTTTTTT.

This clonotype was observed a few times. V is TRBV4-2 and J is TRBJ2-5; 9 bases match TRBD2. The J segment lost 2 bases and the V segment lost 4 bases, leaving 5 bases of the junction unmatched. This CDR3 is 15 amino acids long. Looked up from germline, CDR1 is LGHNA and CDR2 is YNFKEQ. The DNA for the CDR3 is TGTGCCAGCAGCCCGACTAGCGGCCCTCAAGAGACCCAGTACTTC. This encodes CASSPTSGPQETQYF.

This clonotype was observed many times. The chain links TRBV7-2 to TRBJ2-5; no definite D call. The CDR3 length is 13 residues. From germline, CDR1 is SGHTA and CDR2 FQGNSA. V lost 2 bases and J 5 bases, leaving 9 bases between the germline ends. CDR3 region: CASSLLPRETQYF. Written as DNA, the CDR3 is TGTGCCAGCAGCTTATTGCCGCGGGAGACCCAGTACTTC. Supplemented by reference TRBV7-2 and TRBJ2-5, the full variable domain reads GAGVSQSPSNKVTEKGKDVELRCDPISGHTALYWYRQSLGQGLEFLIYFQGNSAPDKSGLPSDRFSAERTGGSVSTLTIQRTQQEDSAVYLCASSLLPRETQYFGPGTRLLVL.

This clonotype has only a few counts. V and J are TRBV20-1 and TRBJ2-2, with 10 bases identical to TRBD2. The V gene end was trimmed by 3 bases and the J gene end by 2 bases; junction bases not matched to a gene: 9. CDR3 length equals 17 residues. Germline-derived CDR1 and CDR2 are DFQATT and SNEGSKA (reference sequence). The CDR3 nucleotides are TGCAGTGCTAGCGGGGCTAGCGGGAGTTACAACACCGGGGAGCTGTTTTTT. Amino acid sequence: CSASGASGSYNTGELFF.

The chain employs TRBV28 and TRBJ2-2; TRBD1 is a possible D gene (6 bases). The CDR3 is made up of 19 amino acids. The germline V gene has CDR1 MDHEN and CDR2 SYDVKM. Trimming took off 2 bases at V and 0 bases at J, with 19 bases between the two ends. Written as DNA, the CDR3 is TGTGCCAGCAGTTTAACCGCTCTCCGGGACAACGCGAACACCGGGGAGCTGTTTTTT. Protein product: CASSLTALRDNANTGELFF.

The rearrangement links TRBV7-9 to TRBJ2-5; D is ambiguous. This CDR3 is 14 amino acids long. Per the germline V gene, CDR1 is SEHNR and CDR2 is FQNEAQ (reference sequence). The V and J ends lost 5 bases and 5 bases respectively, with 15 bases between them. As DNA, the CDR3 is TGTGCCAGCAGCAATGGTGGAGTGTTGGAGACCCAGTACTTC. Its translation: CASSNGGVLETQYF.

This clonotype was observed many times. The V call is TRBV7-2, the J call TRBJ2-5; 7 bases agree with TRBD1. The germline V gene encodes CDR1 SGHTA and CDR2 FQGNSA. The CDR3 length is 13 residues. The junction had 4 bases not matched to a gene; V was cut back by 5 bases and J by 4 bases. The CDR3 sequence: CASSPGTAETQYF. The CDR3 coding sequence is TGTGCCAGCAGCCCCGGGACAGCAGAGACCCAGTACTTC.

The gene calls are TRBV20-1 and TRBJ2-3, with 7 bases identical to TRBD2. CDR1 is DFQATT, CDR2 SNEGSKA, per germline (reference sequence). The CDR3 is made up of 13 amino acids. In DNA form, the CDR3 reads TGCAAGCCCGGGAGCGGGGACACAGATACGCAGTATTTT. Protein: CKPGSGDTDTQYF.

This clonotype was observed at least ten times. The chain carries TRBV5-1 and TRBJ2-1; 11 nucleotides align to TRBD1. J lost 4 bases, V lost 4 bases, and 4 bases had no gene match. CDR3 size: 15 residues. The germline CDR1 and CDR2 sequences are SGHRS and YFSETQ. For the CDR3, the DNA is TGCGCCAGCAGCCAGGACAGGGGGCTTTACAATGAGCAGTTCTTC. It codes for CASSQDRGLYNEQFF.

The chain employs TRBV10-3 and TRBJ1-1, with D hard to call. V lost 10 bases and J 1 base, leaving 16 bases between the germline ends. Germline assignment: CDR1 ENHRY and CDR2 SYGVKD. This CDR3 region has 14 residues. The CDR3 DNA sequence: TGTGCCACCAGCCCACCCGCGAGGAACACTGAAGCTTTCTTT. It encodes CATSPPARNTEAFF.

This clonotype was counted a few times. CDR3: CSARDPRQTYEQYF. DNA of the CDR3: TGCAGTGCTAGAGATCCTAGACAGACCTACGAGCAGTACTTC. This chain joins TRBV20-1 and TRBJ2-7; the D gene is possibly TRBD1 (5 bases). The length of the CDR3 is 14 residues. V was pared by 0 bases and J by 2 bases, with 11 bases between. Germline CDR1 DFQATT, CDR2 SNEGSKA (reference sequence).

This clonotype was counted only a few times. The CDR3 region is CSAGTDEAFF. As DNA, the CDR3 is TGCAGTGCGGGGACAGATGAAGCTTTCTTT. The chain employs TRBV20-1 and TRBJ1-1, with 7 bases aligning to TRBD1. J lost 7 bases, V lost 6 bases, and 2 bases had no gene match. This CDR3 has 10 amino acids. Per the germline V gene, CDR1 is DFQATT and CDR2 is SNEGSKA (reference sequence).

This chain joins TRBV12-3 or TRBV12-4 and TRBJ2-5, with a weak D call TRBD2 (6 bases). This CDR3 region has 16 residues. Trimming cost V 7 bases and J 1 base, with 19 bases left between them. CDR3 sequence: CASTFRSVSGQETQYF. Here the CDR3 DNA reads TGTGCCAGCACGTTTAGGTCCGTTAGCGGCCAAGAGACCCAGTACTTC.

J is TRBJ1-1 and V is TRBV18, with a possible D match to TRBD1 (5 bases). Germline assignment: CDR1 KGHSH and CDR2 LQKENI. This CDR3 has 15 residues. V was shortened by 2 bases and J by 4 bases, with 14 bases between the two germline ends. This chain's CDR3 is CASSPRMGGFTEAFF. DNA of the CDR3: TGTGCCAGCTCACCAAGGATGGGGGGGTTCACTGAAGCTTTCTTT. Full variable domain (rest looked up from reference TRBV18 and TRBJ1-1): NAGVMQNPRHLVRRRGQEARLRCSPMKGHSHVYWYRQLPEEGLKFMVYLQKENIIDESGMPKERFSAEFPKEGPSILRIQQVVRGDSAAYFCASSPRMGGFTEAFFGQGTRLTVV.

The CDR3 is CATRGYSQGEQFF. In nucleotides, the CDR3 is TGTGCCACCAGAGGTTACAGTCAAGGTGAGCAGTTCTTC. V and J are TRBV24-1 and TRBJ2-1; D gene uncertain. Trimming shortened V by 7 bases and J by 9 bases, and 15 bases separated the two germline ends. Germline V CDR1 and CDR2: KGHDR, SFDVKD. This CDR3 has 13 amino acids.

The V call is TRBV15, the J call TRBJ1-6; no firm D call. The CDR3 runs to 12 residues. Germline V gene lookup returns CDR1 LNHNV and CDR2 YYDKDF (reference sequence). With 4 bases removed from V and 6 bases from J, the gap between germline ends came to 4 bases. CDR3 nucleotides: TGTGCCACCAGCACTCTTAATTCACCCCTCCACTTT. Its protein product is CATSTLNSPLHF.

This clonotype was seen a handful of times. The CDR3 is CSARDWARNTEAFF. CDR3 nucleotides: TGCAGTGCTAGAGATTGGGCGCGCAACACTGAAGCTTTCTTT. The J gene is TRBJ1-1, the V gene TRBV20-1; D unclear. Trimming removed 0 bases from V and 2 bases from J, with 10 bases in between. The germline CDR1 and CDR2 sequences are DFQATT and SNEGSKA (reference sequence). This CDR3 is built from 14 residues.